Sequencing of this T cell receptor (beta chain) was carried out in a study of T-cell reconstitution after alpha-beta-depleted transplantation in children. For TCRbeta, the library was prepared with unique molecular identifiers. TCRdb reprocessed the PCR reads via MiXCR and lists one record per CDR3 protein. The sample shows hundreds of thousands of distinct CDR3 sequences, approximately 20% of them seen only once. The germline V gene encodes CDR1 DFQATT and CDR2 SNEGSKA (reference sequence). The CDR3 extends over 14 amino acids. The V end lost 0 bases, the J end lost 0 bases, and 9 bases lay between the germline ends. This clonotype was recorded a few times.

The genes are TRBV20-1 and TRBJ2-7; D remains ambiguous. The sample consisted of PBMCs from the stem cell graft donor, taken from the stem cell graft. The TCR sequence derives from a human donor who donated a stem cell graft to a child with acute lymphoblastic leukemia. DNA of the CDR3: TGCAGTGCTAGAGATCGGAGCTACTCCTACGAGCAGTACTTC. Protein sequence: CSARDRSYSYEQYF.